This is a list of T cell receptor beta chains from one sample in a study of CD8+ T cells in alopecia areata. The data were produced by immunoSEQ multiplex PCR, yet TCRdb's version contains in-frame clones alone and is incomplete. The data contain under 130,000 clones, 86% of them seen just once; the ten biggest clones take up approximately 12%. The sample was CD8+ T cells sorted from blood, taken at approximately week 30, from a patient treated with tofacitinib. These receptors were collected from a human donor with alopecia areata. The CDR3 runs from the conserved cysteine through the conserved F or W. A D gene is named only where the DNA matches it firmly. Clone size appears in some rows only: once, few, many, or a class for an expanded clone.

CDR3 length: 19
J gene: TRBJ2-1
V gene: TRBV7-9
clone size: NA
D gene: NA
CDR3 DNA: TGTGCCAGCAGCTCCAACGAGGTCCTGGATGGGTCCCTTTACAATGAGCAGTTCTTC
CDR3 protein: CASSSNEVLDGSLYNEQFF

CDR3 length: 12
J gene: TRBJ2-7
V gene: TRBV5-1
clone size: NA
D gene: TRBD2
CDR3 DNA: TGCGCCAGCAGCGGGAGGGACTACGAGCAGTACTTC
CDR3 protein: CASSGRDYEQYF

CDR3 length: 15
J gene: TRBJ1-5
V gene: TRBV27
clone size: NA
D gene: TRBD1
CDR3 DNA: TGTGCCAGCAGTTTAAAGGGACAGGGTGGGCAGCCCCAGCATTTT
CDR3 protein: CASSLKGQGGQPQHF

CDR3 length: 13
J gene: TRBJ2-7
V gene: TRBV27
clone size: once
D gene: NA
CDR3 DNA: TGTGCCAGCAGTTTTTCTAGCCTTGCCGAGCAGTACTTC
CDR3 protein: CASSFSSLAEQYF

CDR3 length: 19
J gene: TRBJ2-1
V gene: TRBV10-3
clone size: few
D gene: TRBD2
CDR3 DNA: TGTGCCATCAGTGAGTTGTGGACTAGCGGGGGGGCCGTTAGCAATGAGCAGTTCTTC
CDR3 protein: CAISELWTSGGAVSNEQFF

CDR3 length: 14
J gene: TRBJ1-1
V gene: TRBV7-9
clone size: NA
D gene: NA
CDR3 DNA: TGTGCCAGCAGTCCGGGGTCCCTGAACACTGAAGCTTTCTTT
CDR3 protein: CASSPGSLNTEAFF

CDR3 length: 14
J gene: TRBJ2-1
V gene: TRBV2
clone size: NA
D gene: NA
CDR3 DNA: TGTGCCAGCAGTGAAGGGCTAGGTGGGGATGAGCAGTTCTTC
CDR3 protein: CASSEGLGGDEQFF

CDR3 length: 15
J gene: TRBJ2-5
V gene: TRBV5-1
clone size: NA
D gene: TRBD2
CDR3 DNA: TGCGCCAGCAGCCGGACTAGCGGGAGTCAGGAGACCCAGTACTTC
CDR3 protein: CASSRTSGSQETQYF

CDR3 length: 15
J gene: TRBJ1-5
V gene: TRBV7-6
clone size: few
D gene: TRBD1
CDR3 DNA: TGTGCCAGCAGCCCCGGGACAGGTTTCCATCAGCCCCAGCATTTT
CDR3 protein: CASSPGTGFHQPQHF

CDR3 length: 14
J gene: TRBJ2-7
V gene: TRBV2
clone size: NA
D gene: TRBD2
CDR3 DNA: TGTGCCAGCCTACTAGCGAGTCGCTCCTACGAGCAGTACTTC
CDR3 protein: CASLLASRSYEQYF

CDR3 length: 13
J gene: TRBJ1-1
V gene: TRBV27
clone size: NA
D gene: NA
CDR3 DNA: TGTGCCAGCAGGGGATTTTTGAACACTGAAGCTTTCTTT
CDR3 protein: CASRGFLNTEAFF